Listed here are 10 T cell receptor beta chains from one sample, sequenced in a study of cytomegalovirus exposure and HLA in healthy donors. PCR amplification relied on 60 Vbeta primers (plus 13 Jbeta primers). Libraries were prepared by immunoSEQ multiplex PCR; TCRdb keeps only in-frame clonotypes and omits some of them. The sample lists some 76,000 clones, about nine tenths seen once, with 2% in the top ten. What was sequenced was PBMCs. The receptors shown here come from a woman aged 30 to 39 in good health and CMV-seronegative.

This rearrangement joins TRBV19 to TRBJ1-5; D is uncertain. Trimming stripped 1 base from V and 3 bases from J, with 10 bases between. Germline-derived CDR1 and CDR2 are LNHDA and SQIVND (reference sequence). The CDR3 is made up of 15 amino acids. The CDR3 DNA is TGTGCCAGTAGTATAGTCACGGGGTCCAATCAGCCCCAGCATTTT. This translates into CASSIVTGSNQPQHF. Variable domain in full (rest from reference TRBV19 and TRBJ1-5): DGGITQSPKYLFRKEGQNVTLSCEQNLNHDAMYWYRQDPGQGLRLIYYSQIVNDFQKGDIAEGYSVSREKKESFPLTVTSAQKNPTAFYLCASSIVTGSNQPQHFGDGTRLSIL.

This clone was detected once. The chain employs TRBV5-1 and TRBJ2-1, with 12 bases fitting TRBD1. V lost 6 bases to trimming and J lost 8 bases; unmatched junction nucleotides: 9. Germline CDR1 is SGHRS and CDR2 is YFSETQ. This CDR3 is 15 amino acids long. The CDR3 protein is CASKMGQGAHDEQFF. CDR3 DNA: TGCGCCAGCAAAATGGGACAGGGGGCGCACGATGAGCAGTTCTTC.

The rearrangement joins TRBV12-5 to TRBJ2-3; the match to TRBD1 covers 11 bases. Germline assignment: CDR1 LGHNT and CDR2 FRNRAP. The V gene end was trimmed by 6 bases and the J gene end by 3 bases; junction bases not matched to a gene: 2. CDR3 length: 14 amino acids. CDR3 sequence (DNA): TGTGCTAGTGGGGGACAGGGGGAAACAGATACGCAGTATTTT. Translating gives CASGGQGETDTQYF. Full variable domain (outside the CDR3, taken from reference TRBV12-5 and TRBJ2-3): DARVTQTPRHKVTEMGQEVTMRCQPILGHNTVFWYRQTMMQGLELLAYFRNRAPLDDSGMPKDRFSAEMPDATLATLKIQPSEPRDSAVYFCASGGQGETDTQYFGPGTRLTVL.

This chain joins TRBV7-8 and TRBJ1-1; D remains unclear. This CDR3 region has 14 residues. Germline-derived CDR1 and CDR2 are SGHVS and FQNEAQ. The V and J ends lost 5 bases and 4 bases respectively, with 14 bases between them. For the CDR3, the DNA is TGTGCCAGCAGCCCGGCAGCTGGAGGCACTGAAGCTTTCTTT. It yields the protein CASSPAAGGTEAFF.

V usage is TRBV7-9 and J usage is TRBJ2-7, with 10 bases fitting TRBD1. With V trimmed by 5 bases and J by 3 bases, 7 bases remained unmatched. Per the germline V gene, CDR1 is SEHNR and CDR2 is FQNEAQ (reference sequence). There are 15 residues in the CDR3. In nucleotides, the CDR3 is TGTGCCAGCAGCCTCGACAGGGGGCGAAACTACGAGCAGTACTTC. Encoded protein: CASSLDRGRNYEQYF.

Written as DNA, the CDR3 is TGTGCCAGCAGCGTACGGACTAGCGGTTCCTACAATGAGCAGTTCTTC. It encodes CASSVRTSGSYNEQFF. This chain links TRBV9 with TRBJ2-1; TRBD2 matches 10 bases. CDR3 length: 16 residues. V shed 1 base, J shed 1 base, and the junction held 2 bases outside the gene matches. CDR1 SGDLS and CDR2 YYNGEE come from the germline V gene.

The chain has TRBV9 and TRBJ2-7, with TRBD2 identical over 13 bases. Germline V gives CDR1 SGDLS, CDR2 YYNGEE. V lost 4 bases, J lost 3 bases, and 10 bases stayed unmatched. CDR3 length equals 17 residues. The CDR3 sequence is CASSKGLAGRGDYEQYF. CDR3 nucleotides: TGTGCCAGCAGCAAGGGACTAGCGGGGAGGGGGGACTACGAGCAGTACTTC.

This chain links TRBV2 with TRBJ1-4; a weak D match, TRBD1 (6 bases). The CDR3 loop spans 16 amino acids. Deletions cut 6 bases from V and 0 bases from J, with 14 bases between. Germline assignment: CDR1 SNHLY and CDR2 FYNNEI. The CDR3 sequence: CASSRRGRATNEKLFF. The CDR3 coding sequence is TGTGCCAGCAGCCGCAGGGGACGCGCAACTAATGAAAAACTGTTTTTT.

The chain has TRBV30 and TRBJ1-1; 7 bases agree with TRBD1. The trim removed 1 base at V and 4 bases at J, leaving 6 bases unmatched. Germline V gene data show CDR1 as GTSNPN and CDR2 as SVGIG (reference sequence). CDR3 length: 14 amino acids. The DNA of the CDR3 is TGTGCCTGGAGTGGAGACAGGGTGGGCACTGAAGCTTTCTTT. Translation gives CAWSGDRVGTEAFF.

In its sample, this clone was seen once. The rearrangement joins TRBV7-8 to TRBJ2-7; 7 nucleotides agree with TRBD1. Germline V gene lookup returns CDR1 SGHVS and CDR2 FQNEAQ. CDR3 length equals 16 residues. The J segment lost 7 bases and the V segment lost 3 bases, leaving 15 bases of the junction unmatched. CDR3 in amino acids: CASSFVPTGPTREQYF. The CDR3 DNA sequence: TGTGCCAGCAGCTTTGTTCCGACAGGGCCTACTAGAGAGCAGTACTTC.